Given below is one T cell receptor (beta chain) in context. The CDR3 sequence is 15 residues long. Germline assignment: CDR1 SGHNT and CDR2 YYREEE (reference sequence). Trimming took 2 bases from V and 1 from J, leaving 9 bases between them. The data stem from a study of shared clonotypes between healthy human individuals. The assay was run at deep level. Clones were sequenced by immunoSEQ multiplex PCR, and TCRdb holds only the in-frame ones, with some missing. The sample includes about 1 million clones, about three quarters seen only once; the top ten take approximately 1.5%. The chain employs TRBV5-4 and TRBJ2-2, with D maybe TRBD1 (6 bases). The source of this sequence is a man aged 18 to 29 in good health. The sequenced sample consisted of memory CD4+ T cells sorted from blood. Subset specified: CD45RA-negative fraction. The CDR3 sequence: CASSLQGRNTGELFF. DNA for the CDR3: TGTGCCAGCAGCTTACAGGGAAGGAACACCGGGGAGCTGTTTTTT.